Shown below are 6 T cell receptor beta chains from a single sample sequenced in a study of cytomegalovirus exposure and HLA in healthy donors. The primer mix had 60 Vbeta and 13 Jbeta primers. Measured with immunoSEQ multiplex PCR; TCRdb has only the in-frame clones, and not every one. This table has about 160,000 clones, roughly 85% appearing once. The sequenced material came from PBMCs. The receptors were sampled from a man aged 40-50 years in good health and CMV-seronegative.

In its sample, this clone was seen once. The V gene is TRBV28, the J gene TRBJ2-7; 8 bases align to TRBD1. Germline V gene lookup returns CDR1 MDHEN and CDR2 SYDVKM. There are 11 residues in the CDR3. The ends lost 11 bases at V and 6 bases at J; junction bases unmatched: 6. The CDR3 spells CAHRGVGEQYF. In nucleotides, the CDR3 is TGTGCCCACAGGGGGGTAGGCGAGCAGTACTTC.

The chain joins TRBV19 to TRBJ2-5, with D possibly TRBD2 on 6 matching bases. CDR1 is LNHDA and CDR2 is SQIVND in the germline V gene (reference sequence). Trimming shortened V by 1 base and J by 5 bases, and 11 bases separated the two germline ends. There are 14 residues in the CDR3. The CDR3 spells CASSIGTIGETQYF. CDR3 coding DNA: TGTGCCAGTAGTATAGGGACTATCGGTGAGACCCAGTACTTC.

As regards this clone: Other DNA sequences within the sample encode an identical CDR3. The chain is built from TRBV11-2 and TRBJ2-3, with D perhaps matching TRBD1 (5 bases). The CDR3 totals 13 residues. The V gene's germline CDR1 is SGHAT and CDR2 FQNNGV. V was pared by 5 bases and J by 6 bases, with 12 bases between. The CDR3 bases are TGTGCCAGCAGCCTACCAGGGCGGGATACGCAGTATTTT. The encoded protein is CASSLPGRDTQYF.

This chain connects TRBV7-6 to TRBJ2-7, with TRBD1 identical over 9 bases. Trimming at V came to 3 bases and at J to 4 bases, leaving 7 bases not matched to a gene. The V gene's germline CDR1 is SGHVS and CDR2 FNYEAQ. CDR3 length: 15 amino acids. This CDR3 reads CASSLGGTGTYEQYF. CDR3 DNA sequence: TGTGCCAGCAGCTTGGGCGGGACAGGGACTTACGAGCAGTACTTC. The full variable domain, with the rest looked up from reference TRBV7-6 and TRBJ2-7, is GAGVSQSPRYKVTKRGQDVALRCDPISGHVSLYWYRQALGQGPEFLTYFNYEAQQDKSGLPNDRFSAERPEGSISTLTIQRTEQRDSAMYRCASSLGGTGTYEQYFGPGTRLTVT.

Of note for this clone: One junction end disagrees with the germline gene, perhaps due to a read error. V and J are TRBV11-2 and TRBJ2-7, with 8 bases that match TRBD1. Germline CDR1 is SGHAT and CDR2 is FQNNGV. This CDR3 spans 14 amino acids. This CDR3 is CASSFSGQGRASTF. The CDR3 region has the DNA TGTGCCAGCAGCTTCTCCGGACAGGGAAGGGCCAGTACCTTC.

This chain joins TRBV27 and TRBJ2-5; 12 bases are shared with TRBD2. From germline, CDR1 is MNHEY and CDR2 SMNVEV (reference sequence). This CDR3 has 15 amino acids. V lost 5 bases and J lost 4; bases outside the gene matches: 5. The CDR3 coding sequence is TGTGCCAGCAGTAGGGGACTAGCGGGCGGAGAGACCCAGTACTTC. Translation: CASSRGLAGGETQYF.